This T cell receptor beta chain derives from a study of HIV-infected patients and healthy controls. Study-wide findings and caveats: In healthy controls, MAIT alpha CDR3s were common; in HIV+ repertoires, severely depleted. Donor HLA types were not determined in the study.

cDNA was made from approximately 500 ng RNA using alpha and beta constant primers. Each of the alpha and beta chains got its own library through chain-specific third strand synthesis with indices. TCRdb independently ran MiXCR on the 5' RACE reads; one entry per CDR3 protein. Of 15,000 to 20,000 distinct CDR3 sequences listed, about 9.4% are singletons. No cell fractionation was done, so the repertoire covers all unsorted peripheral blood T cells. The table lists this clonotype with many counts. The antigen remains undetermined. Germline CDR1 is SGHRS and CDR2 is YFSETQ. Trimming pared 4 bases from V and 6 bases from J, leaving 14 bases between. The CDR3 spans 13 residues.

J is TRBJ2-7 and V is TRBV5-1, with no clear D. The sequenced sample was blood. The sequence came from an adult in good health. CDR3 residues: CASSPERTGEQYF. The CDR3 DNA sequence: TGCGCCAGCAGCCCGGAACGGACGGGCGAGCAGTACTTC.